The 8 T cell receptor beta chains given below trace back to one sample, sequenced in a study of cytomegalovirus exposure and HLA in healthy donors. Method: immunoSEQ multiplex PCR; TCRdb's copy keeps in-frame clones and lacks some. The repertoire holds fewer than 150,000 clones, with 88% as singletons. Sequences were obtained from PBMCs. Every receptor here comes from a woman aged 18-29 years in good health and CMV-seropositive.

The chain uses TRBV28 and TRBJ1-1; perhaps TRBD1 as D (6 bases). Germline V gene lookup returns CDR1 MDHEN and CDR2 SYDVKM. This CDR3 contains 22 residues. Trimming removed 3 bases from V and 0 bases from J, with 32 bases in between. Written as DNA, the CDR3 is TGTGCCAGCAGTTTGCGACAGGCATATGGTTTTCCCGAAGGCGATATGAACACTGAAGCTTTCTTT. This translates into CASSLRQAYGFPEGDMNTEAFF.

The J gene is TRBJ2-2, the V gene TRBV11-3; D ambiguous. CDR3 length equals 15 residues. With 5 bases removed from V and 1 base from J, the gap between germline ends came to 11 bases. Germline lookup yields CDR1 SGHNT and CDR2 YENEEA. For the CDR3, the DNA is TGTGCCAGCAGCCCAAACCCCGGGAACACCGGGGAGCTGTTTTTT. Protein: CASSPNPGNTGELFF.

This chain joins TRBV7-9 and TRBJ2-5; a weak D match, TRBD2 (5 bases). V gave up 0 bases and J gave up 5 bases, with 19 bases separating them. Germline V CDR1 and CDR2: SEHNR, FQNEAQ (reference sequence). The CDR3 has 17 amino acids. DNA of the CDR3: TGTGCCAGCAGCTTAGCGGGAGAGCACCGAGGAAGGGAGACCCAGTACTTC. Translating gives CASSLAGEHRGRETQYF.

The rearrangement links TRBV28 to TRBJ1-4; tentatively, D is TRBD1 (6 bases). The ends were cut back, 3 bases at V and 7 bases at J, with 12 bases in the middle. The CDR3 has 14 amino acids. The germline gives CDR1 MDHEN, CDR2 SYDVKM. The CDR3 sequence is CASSFGTSIEKLFF. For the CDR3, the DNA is TGTGCCAGCAGTTTTGGGACATCCATTGAAAAACTGTTTTTT.

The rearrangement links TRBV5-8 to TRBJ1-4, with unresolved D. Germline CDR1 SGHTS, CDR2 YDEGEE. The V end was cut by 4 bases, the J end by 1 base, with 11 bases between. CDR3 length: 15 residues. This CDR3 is CASSRGARTNEKLFF. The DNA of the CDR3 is TGTGCCAGCAGCCGGGGAGCCCGAACTAATGAAAAACTGTTTTTT. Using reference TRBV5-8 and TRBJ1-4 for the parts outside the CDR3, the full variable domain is EAGVTQSPTHLIKTRGQQATLRCSPISGHTSVYWYQQALGLGLQFLLWYDEGEERNRGNFPPRFSGRQFPNYSSELNVNALELEDSALYLCASSRGARTNEKLFFGSGTQLSVL.

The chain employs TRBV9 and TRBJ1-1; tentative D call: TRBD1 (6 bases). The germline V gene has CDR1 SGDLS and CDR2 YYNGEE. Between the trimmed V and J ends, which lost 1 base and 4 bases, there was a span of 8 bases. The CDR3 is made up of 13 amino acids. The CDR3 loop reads CASSVKGGTEAFF. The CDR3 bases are TGTGCCAGCAGCGTAAAAGGGGGCACTGAAGCTTTCTTT.

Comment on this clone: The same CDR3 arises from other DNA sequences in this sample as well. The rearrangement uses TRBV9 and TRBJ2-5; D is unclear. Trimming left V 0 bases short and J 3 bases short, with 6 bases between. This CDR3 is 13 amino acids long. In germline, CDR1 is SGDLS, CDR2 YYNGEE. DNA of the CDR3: TGTGCCAGCAGCGTAGGGCTCGAAGAGACCCAGTACTTC. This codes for CASSVGLEETQYF.

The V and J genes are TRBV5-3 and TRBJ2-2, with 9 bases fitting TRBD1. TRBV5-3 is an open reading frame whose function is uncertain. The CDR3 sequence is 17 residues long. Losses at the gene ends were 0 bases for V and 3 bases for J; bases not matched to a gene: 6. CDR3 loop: CARSLGYWDRDTGELFF. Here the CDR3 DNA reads TGTGCCAGAAGCTTGGGGTATTGGGACAGGGACACCGGGGAGCTGTTTTTT.